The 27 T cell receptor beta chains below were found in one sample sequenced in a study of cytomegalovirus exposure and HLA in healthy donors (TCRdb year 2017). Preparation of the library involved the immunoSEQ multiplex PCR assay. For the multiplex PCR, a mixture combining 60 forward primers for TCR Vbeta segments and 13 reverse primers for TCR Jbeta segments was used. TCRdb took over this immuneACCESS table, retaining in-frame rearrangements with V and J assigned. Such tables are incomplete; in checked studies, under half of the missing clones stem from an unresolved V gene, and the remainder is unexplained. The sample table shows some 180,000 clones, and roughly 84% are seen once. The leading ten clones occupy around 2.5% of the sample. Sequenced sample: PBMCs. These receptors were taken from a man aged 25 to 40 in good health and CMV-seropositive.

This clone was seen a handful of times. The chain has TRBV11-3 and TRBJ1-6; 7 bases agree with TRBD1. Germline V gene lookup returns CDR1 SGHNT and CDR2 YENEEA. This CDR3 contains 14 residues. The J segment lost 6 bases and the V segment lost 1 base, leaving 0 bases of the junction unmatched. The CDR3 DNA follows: TGTGCCAGCAGCTTAGCAGGGGGTAATTCACCCCTCCACTTT. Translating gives CASSLAGGNSPLHF.

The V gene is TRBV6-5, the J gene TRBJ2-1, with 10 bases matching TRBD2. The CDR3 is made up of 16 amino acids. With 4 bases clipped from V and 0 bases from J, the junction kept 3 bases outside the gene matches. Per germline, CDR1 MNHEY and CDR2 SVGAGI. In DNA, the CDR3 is TGTGCCAGCAGTTTTCTAGCGGGAGCCTCCTACAATGAGCAGTTCTTC. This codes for CASSFLAGASYNEQFF.

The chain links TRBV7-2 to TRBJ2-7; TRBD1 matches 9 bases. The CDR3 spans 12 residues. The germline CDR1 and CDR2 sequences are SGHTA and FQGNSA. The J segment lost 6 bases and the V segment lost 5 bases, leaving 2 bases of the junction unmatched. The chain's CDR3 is CASSPDRGEQYF. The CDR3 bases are TGTGCCAGCAGCCCGGACAGGGGCGAGCAGTACTTC.

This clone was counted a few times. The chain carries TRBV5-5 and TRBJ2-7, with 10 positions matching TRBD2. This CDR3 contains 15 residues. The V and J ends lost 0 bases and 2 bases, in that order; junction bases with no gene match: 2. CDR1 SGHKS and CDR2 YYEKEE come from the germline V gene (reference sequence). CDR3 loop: CASSLGAGGPYEQYF. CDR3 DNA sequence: TGTGCCAGCAGCTTGGGAGCGGGAGGGCCCTACGAGCAGTACTTC.

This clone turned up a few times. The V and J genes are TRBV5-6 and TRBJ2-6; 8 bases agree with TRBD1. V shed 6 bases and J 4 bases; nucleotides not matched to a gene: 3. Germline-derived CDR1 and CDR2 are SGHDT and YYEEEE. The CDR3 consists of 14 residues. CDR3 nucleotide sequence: TGTGCCAGCACCCAGGGGGCCGGGGCCAACGTCCTGACTTTC. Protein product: CASTQGAGANVLTF.

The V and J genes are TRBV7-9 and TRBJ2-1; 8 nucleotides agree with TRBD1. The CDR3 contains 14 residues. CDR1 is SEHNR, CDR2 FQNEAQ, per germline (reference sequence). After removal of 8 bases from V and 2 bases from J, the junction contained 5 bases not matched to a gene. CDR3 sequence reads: CASGDRGPYNEQFF. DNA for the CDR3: TGTGCCAGCGGAGACAGGGGTCCCTACAATGAGCAGTTCTTC.

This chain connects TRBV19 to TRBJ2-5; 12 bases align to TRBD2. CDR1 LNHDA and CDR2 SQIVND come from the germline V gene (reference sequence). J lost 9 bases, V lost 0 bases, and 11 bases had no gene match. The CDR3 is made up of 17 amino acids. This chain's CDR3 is CASSIDGLAGRSGAQYF. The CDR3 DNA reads TGTGCCAGTAGTATAGACGGACTAGCGGGACGCTCCGGGGCCCAGTACTTC. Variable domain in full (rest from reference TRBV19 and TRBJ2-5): DGGITQSPKYLFRKEGQNVTLSCEQNLNHDAMYWYRQDPGQGLRLIYYSQIVNDFQKGDIAEGYSVSREKKESFPLTVTSAQKNPTAFYLCASSIDGLAGRSGAQYFGPGTRLLVL.

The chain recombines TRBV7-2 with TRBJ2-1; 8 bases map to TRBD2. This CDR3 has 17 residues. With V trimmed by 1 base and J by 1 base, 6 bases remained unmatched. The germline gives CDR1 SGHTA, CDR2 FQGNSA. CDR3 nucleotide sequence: TGTGCCAGCAGCTTAGGAGCTAGCGGGTTATCCTACAATGAGCAGTTCTTC. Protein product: CASSLGASGLSYNEQFF.

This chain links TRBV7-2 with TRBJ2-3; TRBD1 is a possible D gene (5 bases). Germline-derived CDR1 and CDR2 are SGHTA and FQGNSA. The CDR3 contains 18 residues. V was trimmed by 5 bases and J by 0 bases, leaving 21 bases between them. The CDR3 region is CASSPSGQRPSSTDTQYF. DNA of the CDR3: TGTGCCAGCAGCCCCTCCGGACAAAGGCCCTCTAGCACAGATACGCAGTATTTT.

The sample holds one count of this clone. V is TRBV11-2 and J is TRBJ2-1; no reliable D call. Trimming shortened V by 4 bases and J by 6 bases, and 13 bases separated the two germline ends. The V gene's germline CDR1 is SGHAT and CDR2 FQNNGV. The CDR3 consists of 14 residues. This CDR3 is CASSSRSMGNEQFF. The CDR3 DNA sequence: TGTGCCAGCAGCTCGCGGTCCATGGGCAATGAGCAGTTCTTC.

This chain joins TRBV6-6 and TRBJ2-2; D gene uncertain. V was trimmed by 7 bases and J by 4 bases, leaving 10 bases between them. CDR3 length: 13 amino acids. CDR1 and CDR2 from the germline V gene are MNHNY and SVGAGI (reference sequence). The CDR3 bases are TGTGCCAGCATAATAGGAGCCACCGGGGAGCTGTTTTTT. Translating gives CASIIGATGELFF.

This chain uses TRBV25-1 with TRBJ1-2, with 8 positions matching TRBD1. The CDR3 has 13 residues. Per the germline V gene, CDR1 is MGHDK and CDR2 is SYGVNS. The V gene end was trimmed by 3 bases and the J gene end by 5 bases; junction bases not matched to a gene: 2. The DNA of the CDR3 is TGTGCCAGCAGTGACTGGACAGGGTATGGCTACACCTTC. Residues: CASSDWTGYGYTF.

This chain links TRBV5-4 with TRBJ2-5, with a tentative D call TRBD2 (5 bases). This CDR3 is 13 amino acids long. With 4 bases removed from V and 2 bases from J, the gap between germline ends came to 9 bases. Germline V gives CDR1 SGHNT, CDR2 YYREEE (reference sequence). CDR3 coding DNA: TGTGCCAGCAGCGTGGACTTACAAGAGACCCAGTACTTC. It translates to CASSVDLQETQYF. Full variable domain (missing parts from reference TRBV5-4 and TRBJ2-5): ETGVTQSPTHLIKTRGQQVTLRCSSQSGHNTVSWYQQALGQGPQFIFQYYREEENGRGNFPPRFSGLQFPNYSSELNVNALELDDSALYLCASSVDLQETQYFGPGTRLLVL.

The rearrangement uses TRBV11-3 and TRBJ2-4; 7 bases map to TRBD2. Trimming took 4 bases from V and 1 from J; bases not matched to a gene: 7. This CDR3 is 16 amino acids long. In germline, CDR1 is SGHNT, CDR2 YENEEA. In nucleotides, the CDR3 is TGTGCCAGCAGCTCTGGGGGGGGATCGGCCAAAAACATTCAGTACTTC. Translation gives CASSSGGGSAKNIQYF.

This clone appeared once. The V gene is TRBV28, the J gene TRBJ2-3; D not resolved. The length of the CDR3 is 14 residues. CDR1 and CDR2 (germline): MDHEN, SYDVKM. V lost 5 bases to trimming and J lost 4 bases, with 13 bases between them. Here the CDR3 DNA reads TGTGCCAGCAGTCCCCCGTTCTCCTCAGATACGCAGTATTTT. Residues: CASSPPFSSDTQYF.

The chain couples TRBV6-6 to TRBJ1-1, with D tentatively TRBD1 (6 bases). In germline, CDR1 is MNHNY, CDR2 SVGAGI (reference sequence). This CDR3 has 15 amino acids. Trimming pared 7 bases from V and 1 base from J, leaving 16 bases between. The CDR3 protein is CASTPRQATNTEAFF. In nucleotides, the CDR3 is TGTGCCAGCACACCGAGACAGGCTACGAACACTGAAGCTTTCTTT.

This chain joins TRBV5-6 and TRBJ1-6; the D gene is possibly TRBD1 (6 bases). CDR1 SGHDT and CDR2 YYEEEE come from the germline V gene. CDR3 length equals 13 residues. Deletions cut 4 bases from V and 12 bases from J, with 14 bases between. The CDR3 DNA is TGTGCCAGCAGCCTGGGACATGAAAGACCCCTCCACTTT. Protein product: CASSLGHERPLHF.

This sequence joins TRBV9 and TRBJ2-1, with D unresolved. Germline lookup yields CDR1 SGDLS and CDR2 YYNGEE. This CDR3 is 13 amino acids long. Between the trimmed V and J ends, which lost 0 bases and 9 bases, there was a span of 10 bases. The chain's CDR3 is CASSVDSFGEQFF. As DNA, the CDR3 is TGTGCCAGCAGCGTAGACTCCTTTGGTGAGCAGTTCTTC.

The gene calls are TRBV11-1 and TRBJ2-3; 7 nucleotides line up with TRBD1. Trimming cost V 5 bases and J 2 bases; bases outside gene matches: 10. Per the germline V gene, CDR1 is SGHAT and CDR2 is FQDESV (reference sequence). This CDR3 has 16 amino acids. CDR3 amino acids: CASSRKGDSFTDTQYF. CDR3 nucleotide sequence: TGTGCCAGCAGCCGCAAAGGGGACAGTTTCACAGATACGCAGTATTTT.

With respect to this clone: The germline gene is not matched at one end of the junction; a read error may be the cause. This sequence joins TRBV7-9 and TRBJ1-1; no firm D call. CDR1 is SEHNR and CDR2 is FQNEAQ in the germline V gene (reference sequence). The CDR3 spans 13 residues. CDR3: CSSSFGERTEAFF. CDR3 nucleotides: TGTTCCAGCAGCTTCGGGGAACGTACTGAAGCTTTCTTT.

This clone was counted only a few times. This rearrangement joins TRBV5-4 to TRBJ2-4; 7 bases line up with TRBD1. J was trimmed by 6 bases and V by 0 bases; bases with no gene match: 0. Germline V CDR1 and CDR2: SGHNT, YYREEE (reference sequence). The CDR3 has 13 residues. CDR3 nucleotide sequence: TGTGCCAGCAGCTTGGACAGGGGAAACATTCAGTACTTC. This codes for CASSLDRGNIQYF.

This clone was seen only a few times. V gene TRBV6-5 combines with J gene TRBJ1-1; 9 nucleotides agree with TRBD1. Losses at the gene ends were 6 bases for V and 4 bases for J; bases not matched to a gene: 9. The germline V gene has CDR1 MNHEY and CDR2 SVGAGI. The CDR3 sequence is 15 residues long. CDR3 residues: CASRGYRGRGTEAFF. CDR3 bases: TGTGCCAGCAGGGGGTACAGGGGGCGGGGCACTGAAGCTTTCTTT.

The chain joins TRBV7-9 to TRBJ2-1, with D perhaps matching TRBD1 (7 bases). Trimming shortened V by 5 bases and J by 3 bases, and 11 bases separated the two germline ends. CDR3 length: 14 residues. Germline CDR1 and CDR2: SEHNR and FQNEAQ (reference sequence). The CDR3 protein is CASSQGGGYNEQFF. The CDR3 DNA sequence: TGTGCCAGCAGCCAGGGGGGCGGCTACAATGAGCAGTTCTTC.

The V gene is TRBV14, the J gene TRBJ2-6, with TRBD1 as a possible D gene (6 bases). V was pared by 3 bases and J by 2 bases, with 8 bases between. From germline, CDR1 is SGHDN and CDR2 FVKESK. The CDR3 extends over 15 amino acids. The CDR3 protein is CASSHDRTGANVLTF. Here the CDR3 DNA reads TGTGCCAGCAGCCACGACAGGACTGGGGCCAACGTCCTGACTTTC.

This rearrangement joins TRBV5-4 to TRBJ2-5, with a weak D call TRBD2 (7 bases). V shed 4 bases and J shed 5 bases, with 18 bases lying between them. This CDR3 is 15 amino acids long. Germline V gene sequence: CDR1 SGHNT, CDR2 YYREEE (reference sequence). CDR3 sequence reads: CASSGGGGAQETQYF. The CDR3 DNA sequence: TGTGCCAGCAGCGGGGGAGGGGGGGCGCAGGAGACCCAGTACTTC.

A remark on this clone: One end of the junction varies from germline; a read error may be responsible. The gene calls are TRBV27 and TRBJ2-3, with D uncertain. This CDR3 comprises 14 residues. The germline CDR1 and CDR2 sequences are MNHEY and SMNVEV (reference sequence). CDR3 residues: CAGSLGHPDDTQYF. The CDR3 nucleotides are TGTGCCGGCAGTTTAGGGCATCCCGACGATACGCAGTATTTT.

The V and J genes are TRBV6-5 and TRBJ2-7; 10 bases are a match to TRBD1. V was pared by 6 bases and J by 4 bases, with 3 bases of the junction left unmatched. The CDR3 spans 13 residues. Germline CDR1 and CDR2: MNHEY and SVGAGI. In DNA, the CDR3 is TGTGCCAGCAGGGGGGACAGGGGTTACGAGCAGTACTTC. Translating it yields CASRGDRGYEQYF.